The 12 T cell receptor beta chains below come from one sample, sequenced in a study of cytomegalovirus exposure and HLA in healthy donors. It was with 60 Vbeta and 13 Jbeta primers that the PCR ran. Sequenced by immunoSEQ multiplex PCR; TCRdb stores in-frame clones only, minus some. The data contain about 100,000 clones, under 85% of them singletons. Material for sequencing was PBMCs. All receptors come from a male donor in good health and CMV-seronegative.

The V call is TRBV5-4, the J call TRBJ2-3; the match to TRBD2 covers 10 bases. The CDR3 totals 16 residues. The germline CDR1 and CDR2 sequences are SGHNT and YYREEE (reference sequence). V was pared by 2 bases and J by 1 base, with 4 bases of the junction left unmatched. The CDR3 sequence: CASSFRLAGGTDTQYF. Here the CDR3 DNA reads TGTGCCAGCAGCTTTAGGCTAGCGGGGGGCACAGATACGCAGTATTTT. Full variable domain (missing parts from reference TRBV5-4 and TRBJ2-3): ETGVTQSPTHLIKTRGQQVTLRCSSQSGHNTVSWYQQALGQGPQFIFQYYREEENGRGNFPPRFSGLQFPNYSSELNVNALELDDSALYLCASSFRLAGGTDTQYFGPGTRLTVL.

The gene calls are TRBV28 and TRBJ2-7; 11 nucleotides match TRBD2. The trim removed 7 bases at V and 2 bases at J, leaving 7 bases unmatched. The CDR3 is made up of 15 amino acids. Per the germline V gene, CDR1 is MDHEN and CDR2 is SYDVKM. CDR3 region: CASTPGLAGTYEQYF. DNA of the CDR3: TGTGCCAGCACCCCCGGACTAGCGGGTACCTACGAGCAGTACTTC. Based on the CDR3 plus reference TRBV28 and TRBJ2-7, the full variable domain is DVKVTQSSRYLVKRTGEKVFLECVQDMDHENMFWYRQDPGLGLRLIYFSYDVKMKEKGDIPEGYSVSREKKERFSLILESASTNQTSMYLCASTPGLAGTYEQYFGPGTRLTVT.

The rearrangement links TRBV5-4 to TRBJ2-5; 9 positions match TRBD2. Trimming cost V 4 bases and J 5 bases; bases outside gene matches: 9. CDR1 and CDR2 (germline): SGHNT, YYREEE (reference sequence). This CDR3 has 15 amino acids. CDR3 sequence reads: CASSAGGRGGETQYF. The CDR3 region has the DNA TGTGCCAGCAGCGCTGGTGGGCGGGGGGGCGAGACCCAGTACTTC.

This chain uses TRBV6-5 with TRBJ1-2; D is undetermined. The length of the CDR3 is 14 residues. V was shortened by 6 bases and J by 5 bases, with 16 bases between the two germline ends. Germline V gene lookup returns CDR1 MNHEY and CDR2 SVGAGI. CDR3 protein: CASSPLAGLYGYTF. The CDR3 nucleotides read TGTGCCAGCAGCCCCCTCGCAGGCTTATATGGCTACACCTTC.

The chain employs TRBV29-1 and TRBJ2-1; D call uncertain. CDR3 size: 13 residues. Germline V gene lookup returns CDR1 SQVTM and CDR2 ANQGSEA. Trimming took off 4 bases at V and 1 base at J, with 8 bases between the two ends. The CDR3 protein is CSVATSSYNEQFF. The CDR3 nucleotides read TGCAGCGTTGCTACGAGTTCCTACAATGAGCAGTTCTTC.

V usage is TRBV27 and J usage is TRBJ1-4; D uncertain. CDR1 and CDR2 from the germline V gene are MNHEY and SMNVEV (reference sequence). The V end was cut by 3 bases, the J end by 5 bases, with 13 bases between. The CDR3 contains 15 residues. CDR3 loop: CASSFSRLPNEKLFF. CDR3 bases: TGTGCCAGCAGTTTTTCGAGGCTCCCGAATGAAAAACTGTTTTTT.

This rearrangement joins TRBV5-4 to TRBJ2-2; weak D call: TRBD2 (7 bases). Germline CDR1 is SGHNT and CDR2 is YYREEE (reference sequence). CDR3 length equals 14 residues. V lost 7 bases and J 1 base, leaving 11 bases between the germline ends. The DNA for the CDR3 is TGTGCCAGCGGGGGGGCGATGAACACCGGGGAGCTGTTTTTT. This gives the protein CASGGAMNTGELFF.

The rearrangement uses TRBV19 and TRBJ1-3; TRBD1 might be the D (5 bases). The CDR3 is 17 amino acids. Germline values: CDR1 LNHDA, CDR2 SQIVND (reference sequence). Trimming pared 3 bases from V and 0 bases from J, leaving 15 bases between. Here the CDR3 reads CASSILLVQDSGNTIYF. In nucleotides, the CDR3 is TGTGCCAGTAGTATCCTCCTTGTACAGGACTCTGGAAACACCATATATTTT.

The V call is TRBV5-4, the J call TRBJ1-1; 8 bases map to TRBD1. This CDR3 is built from 17 residues. Germline-derived CDR1 and CDR2 are SGHNT and YYREEE (reference sequence). Trimming removed 3 bases from V and 0 bases from J; junction bases left unmatched: 10. This CDR3 reads CASSSPRAGGLNTEAFF. The CDR3 DNA follows: TGTGCCAGCAGCTCCCCTCGGGCAGGGGGCCTGAACACTGAAGCTTTCTTT. The full variable domain, its missing parts supplied by reference TRBV5-4 and TRBJ1-1, is ETGVTQSPTHLIKTRGQQVTLRCSSQSGHNTVSWYQQALGQGPQFIFQYYREEENGRGNFPPRFSGLQFPNYSSELNVNALELDDSALYLCASSSPRAGGLNTEAFFGQGTRLTVV.

This chain connects TRBV7-6 to TRBJ2-1; D is unresolved. Trimming took 2 bases from V and 4 from J, leaving 6 bases between them. The CDR3 consists of 13 residues. The germline CDR1 and CDR2 sequences are SGHVS and FNYEAQ. The CDR3 bases are TGTGCCAGCAGCTTACAGGAATACAATGAGCAGTTCTTC. It yields the protein CASSLQEYNEQFF.

The gene calls are TRBV30 and TRBJ2-1, with D possibly being TRBD2 (6 bases). The germline CDR1 and CDR2 sequences are GTSNPN and SVGIG (reference sequence). V lost 3 bases, J lost 4 bases, and 16 bases lay in between. The CDR3 is made up of 15 amino acids. The CDR3 nucleotides read TGTGCCTGGAGCGCGCGGGGTTTCGGGTACAATGAGCAGTTCTTC. It is translated as CAWSARGFGYNEQFF.

V usage is TRBV19 and J usage is TRBJ2-6; D is perhaps TRBD2 (5 bases). In germline, CDR1 is LNHDA, CDR2 SQIVND (reference sequence). The length of the CDR3 is 16 residues. Trimming removed 0 bases from V and 4 bases from J, with 10 bases in between. The CDR3 protein is CASSIDAGTGANVLTF. For the CDR3, the DNA is TGTGCCAGTAGTATAGATGCGGGTACCGGGGCCAACGTCCTGACTTTC.